Presented here are 31 T cell receptor beta chains from one specimen sequenced in a study of blood T cell repertoires in COVID-19 (dated by TCRdb to 2018 to 2021). Library prep was done by the immunoSEQ multiplex PCR assay. The table comes from immuneACCESS by way of TCRdb, which keeps in-frame sequences with V and J called. Part of the clones is missing from these tables; in studies checked, under half for an unresolved V gene and the rest for unknown reasons. Here the sample has about 190,000 clones; approximately 80% occur a single time. The biggest ten clones account for roughly an eighth of the sample. Sample: peripheral blood. The receptors stem from a woman in her 50s with acute or convalescent COVID-19.

The genes are TRBV9 and TRBJ2-5; a weak D match, TRBD1 (6 bases). The CDR3 is 15 residues long. Germline-derived CDR1 and CDR2 are SGDLS and YYNGEE. Trimming stripped 4 bases from V and 4 bases from J, with 17 bases between. The CDR3 is CASSPSPGVSETQYF. The CDR3 DNA sequence: TGTGCCAGCAGCCCTTCCCCAGGGGTTTCAGAGACCCAGTACTTC.

The chain has TRBV27 and TRBJ1-2, with 9 positions matching TRBD1. CDR3 size: 14 residues. The V gene end was trimmed by 5 bases and the J gene end by 7 bases; junction bases not matched to a gene: 8. Germline CDR1 and CDR2: MNHEY and SMNVEV (reference sequence). The CDR3 region is CASSANRGLGGYTF. CDR3 nucleotides: TGTGCCAGCAGTGCTAACAGGGGGCTAGGTGGCTACACCTTC.

The chain employs TRBV5-1 and TRBJ1-6; D call uncertain. Trimming removed 2 bases from V and 10 bases from J, with 13 bases in between. The CDR3 length is 14 residues. From germline, CDR1 is SGHRS and CDR2 YFSETQ. The CDR3: CASSFGQEGSPLHF. DNA for the CDR3: TGCGCCAGCAGCTTCGGTCAGGAAGGCTCACCCCTCCACTTT.

V and J are TRBV4-1 and TRBJ2-7; TRBD2 matches at 10 bases. Germline CDR1 reads MGHRA; CDR2 reads YSYEKL. The V segment lost 2 bases and the J segment 1 base; nucleotides outside the gene matches: 2. The CDR3 has 15 residues. The CDR3 sequence is CASSQWTSGSYEQYF. In nucleotides, the CDR3 is TGCGCCAGCAGCCAATGGACTAGCGGATCCTACGAGCAGTACTTC.

This clone was seen repeatedly, ten times or more. The chain employs TRBV24-1 and TRBJ2-2; D possibly corresponds to TRBD2 (5 bases). V lost 4 bases, J lost 1 base, and 6 bases lay in between. The CDR3 length is 14 residues. From germline, CDR1 is KGHDR and CDR2 SFDVKD. The CDR3 sequence is CATSEGRNTGELFF. The CDR3 coding sequence is TGTGCCACCAGTGAAGGGAGGAACACCGGGGAGCTGTTTTTT.

V usage is TRBV19 and J usage is TRBJ1-3, with D uncertain. V was shortened by 5 bases and J by 5 bases, with 13 bases between the two germline ends. The length of the CDR3 is 14 residues. CDR1 is LNHDA, CDR2 SQIVND, per germline (reference sequence). The CDR3 region is CASSYTAERNTIYF. The DNA for the CDR3 is TGTGCCAGTAGTTACACAGCGGAACGAAACACCATATATTTT.

This clone was counted ten times or more. The CDR3 nucleotides read TGTGCCAGCAGTTACTCTTCGGGGGTCTCCTACAATGAGCAGTTCTTC. Its translation is CASSYSSGVSYNEQFF. V usage is TRBV6-6 and J usage is TRBJ2-1, with D perhaps matching TRBD2 (6 bases). The V gene's germline CDR1 is MNHNY and CDR2 SVGAGI (reference sequence). V was pared by 0 bases and J by 0 bases, with 9 bases between. This CDR3 is built from 16 residues.

This clone occurred a few times. The genes are TRBV3-1 (or the pseudogene TRBV3-2) and TRBJ2-3; 8 nucleotides match TRBD2. The CDR3 spans 14 residues. CDR1 LGHDT and CDR2 YNNKEL come from the germline V gene (reference sequence). J was trimmed by 3 bases and V by 4 bases; bases with no gene match: 3. The DNA of the CDR3 is TGTGCCAGCAGCCTAGCGGGACCTACAGATACGCAGTATTTT. This sequence encodes CASSLAGPTDTQYF.

This rearrangement joins TRBV7-2 to TRBJ1-2; 8 bases align to TRBD1. The CDR3 extends over 17 amino acids. V trimming: 2 bases; J trimming: 5 bases; junction bases outside the gene matches: 13. Germline loops: CDR1 SGHTA, CDR2 FQGNSA. CDR3 in amino acids: CASSLISQVTGAYGYTF. CDR3 DNA: TGTGCCAGCAGCTTAATCTCTCAAGTGACAGGGGCGTATGGCTACACCTTC. The whole variable domain, filled in from reference TRBV7-2 and TRBJ1-2, reads GAGVSQSPSNKVTEKGKDVELRCDPISGHTALYWYRQSLGQGLEFLIYFQGNSAPDKSGLPSDRFSAERTGGSVSTLTIQRTQQEDSAVYLCASSLISQVTGAYGYTFGSGTRLTVV.

This chain links TRBV7-2 with TRBJ1-1, with TRBD1 matching 8 bases. V lost 5 bases to trimming and J lost 2 bases; unmatched junction nucleotides: 13. This CDR3 has 17 amino acids. CDR1 is SGHTA and CDR2 is FQGNSA in the germline V gene. CDR3 loop: CASSGRGGRGLNTEAFF. CDR3 sequence (DNA): TGTGCCAGCAGCGGAAGAGGGGGCAGGGGGCTCAACACTGAAGCTTTCTTT.

This clone was seen a few times. The chain employs TRBV10-3 and TRBJ2-1; 8 nucleotides match TRBD1. CDR3 length equals 15 residues. From germline, CDR1 is ENHRY and CDR2 SYGVKD. Germline trimming cut 3 bases from V and 6 bases from J; bases unmatched to any gene: 7. CDR3 nucleotides: TGTGCCATCAGTGACGGGGACAGGTTCGGCAATGAGCAGTTCTTC. Translation: CAISDGDRFGNEQFF.

The chain combines TRBV19 with TRBJ2-2; possibly TRBD1 for D (6 bases). CDR1 is LNHDA, CDR2 SQIVND, per germline (reference sequence). The CDR3 loop spans 15 amino acids. V lost 4 bases to trimming and J lost 3 bases, with 12 bases between them. CDR3 amino acids: CASSTDRKYTGELFF. The CDR3 DNA reads TGTGCCAGTAGTACTGACAGGAAATACACCGGGGAGCTGTTTTTT.

This clone was detected only a few times. J is TRBJ2-1 and V is TRBV7-2; 8 nucleotides line up with TRBD1. J was trimmed by 3 bases and V by 2 bases; bases with no gene match: 3. CDR1 is SGHTA and CDR2 is FQGNSA in the germline V gene. The CDR3 runs to 15 residues. CDR3 bases: TGTGCCAGCAGCTTAATAGGGACAGGCTACAATGAGCAGTTCTTC. Translated: CASSLIGTGYNEQFF.

The V gene is TRBV27, the J gene TRBJ2-3; 9 bases fit TRBD1. CDR1 MNHEY and CDR2 SMNVEV come from the germline V gene (reference sequence). The CDR3 consists of 18 residues. Trimming removed 3 bases from V and 5 bases from J; junction bases left unmatched: 15. The CDR3 DNA sequence: TGTGCCAGCAGTTTCGGGGTAACGGACAGGGGTATAAGAGATACGCAGTATTTT. Translation: CASSFGVTDRGIRDTQYF.

CDR3 sequence (DNA): TGCGCCAGCAGCTTGGCCGGGATCGATCGGGGAAATGAAAAACTGTTTTTT. It specifies CASSLAGIDRGNEKLFF. The gene calls are TRBV5-1 and TRBJ1-4; D is ambiguous. Germline assignment: CDR1 SGHRS and CDR2 YFSETQ. The CDR3 is made up of 17 amino acids. V was pared by 0 bases and J by 5 bases, with 17 bases between. Drawing the rest from reference TRBV5-1 and TRBJ1-4, the complete variable domain is KAGVTQTPRYLIKTRGQQVTLSCSPISGHRSVSWYQQTPGQGLQFLFEYFSETQRNKGNFPGRFSGRQFSNSRSEMNVSTLELGDSALYLCASSLAGIDRGNEKLFFGSGTQLSVL.

This chain joins TRBV29-1 and TRBJ2-1; no reliable D call. Germline CDR1 reads SQVTM; CDR2 reads ANQGSEA. This CDR3 is 11 amino acids long. V dropped 4 bases and J dropped 3 bases, with 4 bases sitting between them. The CDR3 nucleotides are TGCAGCGTTGCCCGCTACAATGAGCAGTTCTTC. Translated, it gives CSVARYNEQFF.

This clone was observed a single time. This sequence joins TRBV12-3 or TRBV12-4 and TRBJ2-1; unclear D gene. CDR3 length: 13 amino acids. V lost 3 bases and J lost 4, with 7 bases in between. CDR3 protein: CASSFIVYNEQFF. The CDR3, as DNA: TGTGCCAGCAGTTTTATCGTTTACAATGAGCAGTTCTTC.

The table lists this clone with a few counts. The chain employs TRBV10-3 and TRBJ1-2; TRBD1 matches 10 bases. Germline values: CDR1 ENHRY, CDR2 SYGVKD. With 6 bases clipped from V and 8 bases from J, the junction kept 9 bases outside the gene matches. CDR3 length equals 14 residues. The CDR3 DNA follows: TGTGCCATCAGCCCCGGGACAGGGGCCTCCGGCTACACCTTC. It is translated as CAISPGTGASGYTF.

This clone was recorded a few times. V usage is TRBV10-1 and J usage is TRBJ1-2; 8 bases align to TRBD1. This CDR3 contains 13 residues. Germline V lookup: CDR1 WNHNN, CDR2 SYGVQD (reference sequence). The V gene end was trimmed by 6 bases and the J gene end by 5 bases; junction bases not matched to a gene: 5. CDR3: CASSPDREYGYTF. CDR3 coding DNA: TGCGCCAGCAGCCCGGACAGGGAATATGGCTACACCTTC.

V and J are TRBV7-6 and TRBJ1-1; tentative D call: TRBD1 (6 bases). The length of the CDR3 is 16 residues. Per germline, CDR1 SGHVS and CDR2 FNYEAQ. V was cut by 6 bases and J by 1 base, with 18 bases left in between. CDR3 sequence (DNA): TGTGCCAGCAGTGCCGGTGGGTGGACAGCGAACACTGAAGCTTTCTTT. Protein sequence: CASSAGGWTANTEAFF.

The rearrangement joins TRBV28 to TRBJ1-3, with TRBD1 matching 8 bases. The CDR3 has 14 residues. Germline CDR1 MDHEN, CDR2 SYDVKM. J lost 4 bases, V lost 5 bases, and 4 bases had no gene match. DNA for the CDR3: TGTGCCAGCAGTCCGAGACAGGGGGGAAACACCATATATTTT. This encodes CASSPRQGGNTIYF.

V and J are TRBV19 and TRBJ2-6; no reliable D call. Trimming cost V 4 bases and J 1 base, with 11 bases left between them. The CDR3 totals 16 residues. Germline CDR1 is LNHDA and CDR2 is SQIVND (reference sequence). The CDR3 spells CASSTPPGSGANVLTF. In DNA, the CDR3 is TGTGCCAGTAGTACCCCCCCAGGTTCTGGGGCCAACGTCCTGACTTTC.

V and J are TRBV7-6 and TRBJ1-3; D uncertain. From germline, CDR1 is SGHVS and CDR2 FNYEAQ. The CDR3 contains 14 residues. The germline V and J ends were trimmed by 0 bases and 0 bases, with 3 bases remaining between them. DNA for the CDR3: TGTGCCAGCAGCTTAGCCGTCTCTGGAAACACCATATATTTT. Protein product: CASSLAVSGNTIYF.

The chain joins TRBV10-3 to TRBJ1-3, with 12 nucleotides matching TRBD1. This CDR3 is 17 amino acids long. Per the germline V gene, CDR1 is ENHRY and CDR2 is SYGVKD. J gave up 4 bases and V 3 bases, and 7 bases lay outside the gene matches. Written as DNA, the CDR3 is TGTGCCATCAGTGACCGGGGACAGGGGGCGGTCGGAAACACCATATATTTT. Its translation: CAISDRGQGAVGNTIYF.

This clone was recorded many times. This sequence joins TRBV9 and TRBJ2-7, with 8 bases identical to TRBD2. The J segment lost 7 bases and the V segment lost 0 bases, leaving 9 bases of the junction unmatched. The CDR3 runs to 15 residues. CDR1 is SGDLS, CDR2 YYNGEE, per germline. This CDR3 is CASSVESGGTREQYF. DNA of the CDR3: TGTGCCAGCAGCGTAGAGAGCGGGGGCACCCGTGAGCAGTACTTC.

The DNA of the CDR3 is TGCGCCAGCAGTGGGACAGGGCCCGAGCAGTACTTC. Its translation is CASSGTGPEQYF. This chain connects TRBV10-2 to TRBJ2-7; 8 nucleotides align to TRBD1. The CDR3 is made up of 12 amino acids. In germline, CDR1 is WSHSY, CDR2 SAAADI. V shed 4 bases and J 6 bases; nucleotides not matched to a gene: 2.

The chain employs TRBV15 and TRBJ2-3; 8 bases are shared with TRBD2. V was pared by 0 bases and J by 4 bases, with 6 bases of the junction left unmatched. Looked up from germline, CDR1 is LNHNV and CDR2 is YYDKDF (reference sequence). The CDR3 covers 16 residues. CDR3 bases: TGTGCCACCAGCAGAGATCAGGCGGGGGGTTCAGATACGCAGTATTTT. It codes for CATSRDQAGGSDTQYF. Using reference TRBV15 and TRBJ2-3 for the parts outside the CDR3, the full variable domain is DAMVIQNPRYQVTQFGKPVTLSCSQTLNHNVMYWYQQKSSQAPKLLFHYYDKDFNNEADTPDNFQSRRPNTSFCFLDIRSPGLGDTAMYLCATSRDQAGGSDTQYFGPGTRLTVL.

The chain uses TRBV19 and TRBJ1-5, with 8 bases identical to TRBD1. CDR3 length equals 16 residues. Germline CDR1 LNHDA, CDR2 SQIVND (reference sequence). The V gene end was trimmed by 7 bases and the J gene end by 7 bases; junction bases not matched to a gene: 15. The CDR3 DNA reads TGTGCCAGTACCAGGCAGTACGCGACAGGGGCCCAGCCCCAGCATTTT. Translated: CASTRQYATGAQPQHF.

The chain uses TRBV27 and TRBJ2-7; 12 positions match TRBD2. This CDR3 region has 17 residues. The germline V gene encodes CDR1 MNHEY and CDR2 SMNVEV (reference sequence). With V trimmed by 2 bases and J by 3 bases, 8 bases remained unmatched. The CDR3 nucleotides read TGTGCCAGCAGTTTAAGCCCCCCGGGACTAGCGGGCTACGAGCAGTACTTC. Protein: CASSLSPPGLAGYEQYF.

The chain is built from TRBV12-3 or TRBV12-4 and TRBJ1-2; TRBD1 aligns across 7 bases. The CDR3 is 12 amino acids. V trimming: 5 bases; J trimming: 7 bases; junction bases outside the gene matches: 4. CDR3 sequence reads: CASSPYRGGYTF. Written as DNA, the CDR3 is TGTGCCAGCAGTCCCTACAGGGGTGGCTACACCTTC.

This sequence joins TRBV19 and TRBJ2-3; 7 bases are a match to TRBD2. CDR3 length: 15 amino acids. The V gene end was trimmed by 7 bases and the J gene end by 0 bases; junction bases not matched to a gene: 7. Germline V gives CDR1 LNHDA, CDR2 SQIVND (reference sequence). In nucleotides, the CDR3 is TGTGCCAGTACAACCCGGGGGGTTAGCACAGATACGCAGTATTTT. Its translation: CASTTRGVSTDTQYF. Drawing the rest from reference TRBV19 and TRBJ2-3, the complete variable domain is DGGITQSPKYLFRKEGQNVTLSCEQNLNHDAMYWYRQDPGQGLRLIYYSQIVNDFQKGDIAEGYSVSREKKESFPLTVTSAQKNPTAFYLCASTTRGVSTDTQYFGPGTRLTVL.